A selection of T cell receptor beta chains follows, all from one sample in a study of a mutant IDH1 vaccine in newly diagnosed glioma. Antigens for these TCRs are unknown. Repertoires were generated with immunoSEQ multiplex PCR, while TCRdb's copy carries only in-frame clones and drops some. Of around 33,000 clones listed, around 89% are singletons. This specimen was PBMCs, taken from a glioma patient whose treatment included an IDH1 peptide vaccine. These receptor sequences come from a man aged 18-30 years with glioma. Each CDR3 is given with its conserved first and last residue. The D gene is left open where the match is weak. The size field is filled for only some rows; it gives once, few, many or a size class.

>.|TRBV4-1|TRBJ1-2|.
TGCGCCAGCAGCCAACCAGGACAGCGGGGCTACACCTTC
CASSQPGQRGYTF
>.|TRBV7-9|TRBJ2-2|.
TGTGCCAGCAGCTTCCGAGACACAAACACCGGGGAGCTGTTTTTT
CASSFRDTNTGELFF
>.|TRBV27|TRBJ1-1|.
TGTGCCAGCAGTTTATTAACGAGCCAGGCGACTGTGTTT
CASSLLTSQATVF
>.|TRBV29-1|TRBJ1-1|.
TGCAGCGTTAAGGGTGTGGCGGTTGAAGCTTTCTTT
CSVKGVAVEAFF
>.|TRBV29-1|TRBJ2-7|.
TGCAGCGTTGCGGCGGGCTACGAGCAGTACTTC
CSVAAGYEQYF
>.|TRBV18|TRBJ2-7|.
TGTGCCAGCTCACCGGACGGCTCCTACGAGCAGTACTTC
CASSPDGSYEQYF
>TRBD2|TRBV5-6|TRBJ2-3|.
TGTGCCAGCAGCGGACTAGCGTATAGCACAGATACGCAGTATTTT
CASSGLAYSTDTQYF
>TRBD1|TRBV4-1|TRBJ2-7|.
TGCGCCAGCAGCCAAACCAGGGGGACCTACGAGCAGTACTTC
CASSQTRGTYEQYF
>TRBD1|TRBV28|TRBJ1-2|.
TGTGCCAGCAGTTTAGCCGGGACAGGGGTAGATTATGGCTACACCTTC
CASSLAGTGVDYGYTF
>.|TRBV18|TRBJ1-5|.
TGTGCCAGCTCTTTCGGCCAAGGCAATCAGCCCCAGCATTTT
CASSFGQGNQPQHF
>.|TRBV28|TRBJ1-1|once
TGTGCCAGCAGTTTCGGTGGGGTCGGAGCTTTCTTT
CASSFGGVGAFF